This T cell receptor (beta chain) was recorded in a study of cytomegalovirus exposure and HLA in healthy donors. Study-wide findings and caveats: Across donors, sequencing depth was assumed by presence/absence analyses to be roughly uniform. A later analysis found that most CMV-associated TCR beta chains appeared HLA-restricted. More clonal expansion characterized HLA-associated TCR beta chains than equally common others in a later analysis.

Trimming took off 5 bases at V and 0 bases at J, with 11 bases between the two ends. Germline V gives CDR1 SGHVS, CDR2 FNYEAQ. The CDR3 length is 14 residues. The PCR was carried out with 60 Vbeta primers and 13 Jbeta primers. The assay was immunoSEQ multiplex PCR, and TCRdb's table has in-frame clones only and misses some. Among tens of thousands of clones, over 75% were seen once, and the ten largest hold approximately 4.8%. Concerning this clone itself: Antigen specificity is unknown.

Sequenced material: PBMCs. The V call is TRBV7-6, the J call TRBJ2-7, with D possibly TRBD1 on 5 matching bases. The receptor was derived from a male donor in good health and CMV-seropositive. The CDR3 DNA reads TGTGCCAGCAGCCGTACAGGACGCTCCTACGAGCAGTACTTC. It encodes CASSRTGRSYEQYF.